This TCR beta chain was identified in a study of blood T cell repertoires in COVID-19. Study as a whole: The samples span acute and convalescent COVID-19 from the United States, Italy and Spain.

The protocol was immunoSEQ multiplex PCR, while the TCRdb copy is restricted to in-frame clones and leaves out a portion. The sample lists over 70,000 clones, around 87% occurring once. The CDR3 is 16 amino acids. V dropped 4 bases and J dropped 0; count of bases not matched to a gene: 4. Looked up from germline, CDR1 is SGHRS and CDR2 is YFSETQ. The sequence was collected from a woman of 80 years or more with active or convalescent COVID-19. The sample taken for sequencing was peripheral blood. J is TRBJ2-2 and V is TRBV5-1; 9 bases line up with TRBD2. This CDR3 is CASSPGLATNTGELFF. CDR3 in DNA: TGCGCCAGCAGCCCAGGACTAGCGACGAACACCGGGGAGCTGTTTTTT.